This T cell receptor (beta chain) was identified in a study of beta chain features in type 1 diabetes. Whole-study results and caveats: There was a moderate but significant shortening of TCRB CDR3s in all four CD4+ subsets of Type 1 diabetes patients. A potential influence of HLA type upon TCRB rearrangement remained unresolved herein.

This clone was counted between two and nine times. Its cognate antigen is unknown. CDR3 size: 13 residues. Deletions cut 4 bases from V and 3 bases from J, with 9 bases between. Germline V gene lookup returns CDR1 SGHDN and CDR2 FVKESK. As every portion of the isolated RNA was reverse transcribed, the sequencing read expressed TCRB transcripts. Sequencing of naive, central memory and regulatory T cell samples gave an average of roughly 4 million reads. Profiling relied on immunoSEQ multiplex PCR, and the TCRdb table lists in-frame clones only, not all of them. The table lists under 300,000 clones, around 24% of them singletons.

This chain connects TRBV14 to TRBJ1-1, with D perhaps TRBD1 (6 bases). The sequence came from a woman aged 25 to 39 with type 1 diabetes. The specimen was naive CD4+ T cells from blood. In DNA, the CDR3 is TGTGCCAGCAGCCTTCACAGGGACACTGAAGCTTTCTTT. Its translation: CASSLHRDTEAFF.